Below are 20 T cell receptor beta chains sequenced from a single sample in a study of T cells expressing NK-cell markers. Reprocessing the 5' RACE reads, TCRdb reports a single entry for every CDR3 protein and omits DNA. This sample's table reports hundreds of thousands of distinct CDR3 sequences. Source material: blood T cells: a sorted CD56 or NKG2C T cell subset, CD4+ or CD8+ T cells, or bulk PBMC T cells (not recorded which). These receptors came from a man in his late teens or twenties in good health.

This sequence joins TRBV20-1 and TRBJ2-7. Germline CDR1 reads DFQATT; CDR2 reads SNEGSKA (reference sequence). This CDR3 is 13 amino acids long. The CDR3 region is CSAPTATSYEQYF.

The V gene is TRBV4-3, the J gene TRBJ2-7; TCRdb picks TRBD2, but there is no DNA to check that call. The CDR3 contains 15 residues. The germline CDR1 and CDR2 sequences are LGHNA and YSLEER. Here the CDR3 reads CASSQETGVGNEQYF.

This sequence joins TRBV3-1 and TRBJ2-1. This CDR3 is 14 amino acids long. CDR1 and CDR2 from the germline V gene are LGHDT and YNNKEL (reference sequence). CDR3 region: CASSQDTGYNEQFF.

The chain employs TRBV12-3 or TRBV12-4 and TRBJ1-4; absent DNA, TCRdb's TRBD1 call cannot be checked. The CDR3 has 14 amino acids. This CDR3 reads CASRNPRATEKLFF.

The V call is TRBV3-1, the J call TRBJ1-2; with no DNA, the TCRdb D assignment of TRBD1 cannot be verified. The CDR3 runs to 13 residues. Germline CDR1 and CDR2: LGHDT and YNNKEL (reference sequence). This CDR3 is CASSPQGVNGYTF.

The chain joins TRBV11-3 to TRBJ2-1; lacking DNA, the TRBD2 call made by TCRdb goes unchecked. Germline assignment: CDR1 SGHNT and CDR2 YENEEA. The CDR3 sequence is 15 residues long. CDR3 sequence reads: CASSPSGAEYNEQFF.

The chain employs TRBV25-1 and TRBJ2-3; TCRdb designates TRBD1, a call that cannot be tested without DNA. The CDR3 length is 16 residues. Germline CDR1 is MGHDK and CDR2 is SYGVNS. CDR3 amino acids: CAIPSGTPVGTDTQYF.

The chain links TRBV25-1 to TRBJ2-1; TCRdb proposes TRBD1, but this gene call is untestable without DNA. Germline-derived CDR1 and CDR2 are MGHDK and SYGVNS. The CDR3 covers 15 residues. The chain's CDR3 is CASSGGQGRYNEQFF.

CDR3 protein: CRAIPVVAGGPVNEQFF. V gene TRBV20-1 combines with J gene TRBJ2-1; TCRdb calls TRBD2, which cannot be checked without DNA. This CDR3 is built from 17 residues. The germline CDR1 and CDR2 sequences are DFQATT and SNEGSKA (reference sequence).

The CDR3 reads CSAYRDGDYGYTF. The rearrangement links TRBV29-1 to TRBJ1-2; TCRdb's D gene call, TRBD1, goes unchecked for lack of DNA. The CDR3 has 13 amino acids. Germline loops: CDR1 SQVTM, CDR2 ANQGSEA.

CDR3 region: CATQRGSAGETQYF. This chain connects TRBV10-2 to TRBJ2-5; TCRdb returns TRBD1, unconfirmable since there is no DNA. The CDR3 covers 14 residues. Germline values: CDR1 WSHSY, CDR2 SAAADI.

V and J are TRBV10-3 and TRBJ2-2. The CDR3 runs 19 residues. Germline V gene sequence: CDR1 ENHRY, CDR2 SYGVKD. The chain's CDR3 is CASQEIHSDLKRDTGELFF.

The chain carries TRBV25-1 and TRBJ2-2. The CDR3 length is 15 residues. Germline V CDR1 and CDR2: MGHDK, SYGVNS. CDR3 in amino acids: CASSDPRSNTGELFF.

The chain employs TRBV12-3 or TRBV12-4 and TRBJ2-1; the D call from TCRdb, TRBD1, cannot be confirmed without DNA. This CDR3 is 15 amino acids long. CDR3 in amino acids: CASSPRGGRGNEQFF.

This rearrangement joins TRBV10-3 to TRBJ2-7; no DNA is available, so the TRBD2 call from TCRdb remains unchecked. CDR1 and CDR2 from the germline V gene are ENHRY and SYGVKD. The CDR3 runs 14 residues. The CDR3 is CAISESLAGSEQYF.

The CDR3 loop reads CASSLLGVAVGGRAGNTQYF. The chain combines TRBV11-3 with TRBJ2-3; TCRdb lists TRBD2, though no DNA is available to test this call. CDR1 is SGHNT, CDR2 YENEEA, per germline. The CDR3 extends over 20 amino acids. Variable domain in full (rest from reference TRBV11-3 and TRBJ2-3): EAGVVQSPRYKIIEKKQPVAFWCNPISGHNTLYWYLQNLGQGPELLIRYENEEAVDDSQLPKDRFSAERLKGVDSTLKIQPAELGDSAVYLCASSLLGVAVGGRAGNTQYFGPGTRLTVL.

The chain combines TRBV20-1 with TRBJ2-1; TCRdb's D call, TRBD1, is unchecked because there is no DNA. CDR1 is DFQATT, CDR2 SNEGSKA, per germline (reference sequence). The CDR3 runs to 14 residues. The CDR3 loop reads CSASRGPSQQEQFF.

The chain joins TRBV7-2 to TRBJ2-3; absent DNA, TCRdb's TRBD1 call cannot be checked. The CDR3 contains 15 residues. CDR1 and CDR2 (germline): SGHTA, FQGNSA. The CDR3 spells CASSLVAWGPDTQYF.

The chain couples TRBV27 to TRBJ1-1; TCRdb picks TRBD1, but there is no DNA to check that call. The CDR3 has 15 residues. The germline gives CDR1 MNHEY, CDR2 SMNVEV (reference sequence). CDR3 loop: CASSRETGLNTEAFF.

V is TRBV6-1 and J is TRBJ2-3; TCRdb outputs TRBD2, but without DNA this stays unchecked. Looked up from germline, CDR1 is MNHNS and CDR2 is SASEGT. The CDR3 loop spans 15 amino acids. CDR3 region: CASSATSGITDTQYF.